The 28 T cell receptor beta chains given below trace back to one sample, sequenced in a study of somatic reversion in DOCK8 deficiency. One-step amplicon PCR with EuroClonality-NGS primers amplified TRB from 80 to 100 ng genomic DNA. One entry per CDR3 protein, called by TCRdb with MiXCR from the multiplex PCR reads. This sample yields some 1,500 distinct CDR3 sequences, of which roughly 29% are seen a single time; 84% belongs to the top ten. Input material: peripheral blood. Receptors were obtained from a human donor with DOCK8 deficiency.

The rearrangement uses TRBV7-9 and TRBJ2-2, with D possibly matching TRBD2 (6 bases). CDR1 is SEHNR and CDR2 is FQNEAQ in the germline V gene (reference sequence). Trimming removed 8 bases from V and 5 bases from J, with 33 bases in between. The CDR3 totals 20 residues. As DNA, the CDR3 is TGTGCCAGCGACTCGTCCAGCCTTGGGGGTTTCGGGGGAATGACCGGGGAGCTGTTTTTT. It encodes CASDSSSLGGFGGMTGELFF.

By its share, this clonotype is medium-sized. Written as DNA, the CDR3 is TGTGCCAGCAGTCAGGGACAGGGGCCTAATTCACCCCTCCACTTT. This translates into CASSQGQGPNSPLHF. The chain links TRBV12-3 or TRBV12-4 to TRBJ1-6; 10 nucleotides match TRBD1. With V trimmed by 5 bases and J by 6 bases, 4 bases remained unmatched. The CDR3 spans 15 residues.

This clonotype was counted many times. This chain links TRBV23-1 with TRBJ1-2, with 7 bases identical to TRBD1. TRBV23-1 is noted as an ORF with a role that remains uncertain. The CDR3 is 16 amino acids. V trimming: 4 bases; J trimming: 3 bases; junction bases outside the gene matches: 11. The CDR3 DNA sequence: TGCGCCAGCAGTCGAATACCCCGGGACAGAGACTATGGCTACACCTTC. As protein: CASSRIPRDRDYGYTF.

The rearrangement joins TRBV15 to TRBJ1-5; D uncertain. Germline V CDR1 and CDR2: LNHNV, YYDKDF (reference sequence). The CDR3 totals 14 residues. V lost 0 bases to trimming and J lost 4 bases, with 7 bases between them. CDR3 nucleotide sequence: TGTGCCACCAGCAGAGATCCGGGGAATCAGCCCCAGCATTTT. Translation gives CATSRDPGNQPQHF.

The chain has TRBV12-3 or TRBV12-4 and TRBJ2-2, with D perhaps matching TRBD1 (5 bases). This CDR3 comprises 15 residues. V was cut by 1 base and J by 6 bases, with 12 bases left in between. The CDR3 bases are TGTGCCAGCAGTTTAGGGCAGGGCCCCTCCGGGGAGCTGTTTTTT. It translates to CASSLGQGPSGELFF.

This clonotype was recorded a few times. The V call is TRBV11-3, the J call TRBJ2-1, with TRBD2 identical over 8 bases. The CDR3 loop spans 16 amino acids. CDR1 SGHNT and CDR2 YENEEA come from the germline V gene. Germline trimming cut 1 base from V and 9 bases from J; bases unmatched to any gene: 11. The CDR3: CASSLAFSGGGGEQFF. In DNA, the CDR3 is TGTGCCAGCAGCTTAGCCTTTTCGGGAGGGGGGGGTGAGCAGTTCTTC.

CDR3 sequence reads: CASSTGTLETNEKLFF. The CDR3, as DNA: TGTGCCAGCAGCACTGGGACGCTTGAAACTAATGAAAAACTGTTTTTT. The chain combines TRBV7-9 with TRBJ1-4, with D possibly matching TRBD1 (5 bases). This CDR3 contains 16 residues. V lost 5 bases and J 1 base, leaving 14 bases between the germline ends. From germline, CDR1 is SEHNR and CDR2 FQNEAQ (reference sequence).

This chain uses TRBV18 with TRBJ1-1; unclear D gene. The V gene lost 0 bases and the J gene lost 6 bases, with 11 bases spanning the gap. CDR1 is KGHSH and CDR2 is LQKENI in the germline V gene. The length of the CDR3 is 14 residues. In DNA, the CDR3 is TGTGCCAGCTCACCACCCGTGAGATTTCCTGAAGCTTTCTTT. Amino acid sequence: CASSPPVRFPEAFF.

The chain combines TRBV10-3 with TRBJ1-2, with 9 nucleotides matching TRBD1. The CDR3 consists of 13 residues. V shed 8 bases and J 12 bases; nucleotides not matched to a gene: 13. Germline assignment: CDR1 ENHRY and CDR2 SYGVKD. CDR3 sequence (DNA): TGTGCCATCGGGACCGGGACAGGGCTTTTCGACACCTTC. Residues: CAIGTGTGLFDTF.

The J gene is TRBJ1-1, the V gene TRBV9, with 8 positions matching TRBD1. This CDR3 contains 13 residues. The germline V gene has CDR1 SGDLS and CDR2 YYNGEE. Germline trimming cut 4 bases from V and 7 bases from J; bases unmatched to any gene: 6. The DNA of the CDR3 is TGTGCCAGCAGCAGGACAGGGTACGGTGAAGCTTTCTTT. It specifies CASSRTGYGEAFF.

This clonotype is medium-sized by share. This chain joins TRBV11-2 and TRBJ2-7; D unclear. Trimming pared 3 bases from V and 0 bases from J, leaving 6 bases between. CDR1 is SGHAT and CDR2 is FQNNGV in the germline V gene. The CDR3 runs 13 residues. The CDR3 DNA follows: TGTGCCAGCAGCTTCGGTAGCTCCTACGAGCAGTACTTC. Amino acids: CASSFGSSYEQYF.

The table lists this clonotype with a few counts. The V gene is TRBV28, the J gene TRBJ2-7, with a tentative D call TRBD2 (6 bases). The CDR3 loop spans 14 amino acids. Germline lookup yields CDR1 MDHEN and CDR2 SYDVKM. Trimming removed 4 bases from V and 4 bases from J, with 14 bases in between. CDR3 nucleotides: TGTGCCAGCAGTTCCCGAAGTGGGGGGTACGAGCAGTACGTC. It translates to CASSSRSGGYEQYV.

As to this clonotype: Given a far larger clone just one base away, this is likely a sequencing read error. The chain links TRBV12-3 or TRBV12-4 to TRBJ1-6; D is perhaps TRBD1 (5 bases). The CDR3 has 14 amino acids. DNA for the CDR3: TGTGCCAGCACCAAAGGGGAGGCGAACACTGAAGCTTCCTTT. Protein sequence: CASTKGEANTEASF.

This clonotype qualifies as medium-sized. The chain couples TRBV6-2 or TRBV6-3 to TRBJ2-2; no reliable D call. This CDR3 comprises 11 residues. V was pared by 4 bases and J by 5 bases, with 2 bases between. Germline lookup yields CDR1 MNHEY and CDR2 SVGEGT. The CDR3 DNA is TGTGCCAGCAGTTTTACCGGGGAGCTGTTTTTT. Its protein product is CASSFTGELFF.

The CDR3 nucleotides are TGTGCCAGCAGCCCGGCGGCCTATGGCTACACCTTC. Amino acids: CASSPAAYGYTF. The genes are TRBV2 and TRBJ1-2; D not resolved. Germline CDR1 is SNHLY and CDR2 is FYNNEI. V shed 6 bases and J shed 4 bases, with 9 bases lying between them. CDR3 length equals 12 residues.

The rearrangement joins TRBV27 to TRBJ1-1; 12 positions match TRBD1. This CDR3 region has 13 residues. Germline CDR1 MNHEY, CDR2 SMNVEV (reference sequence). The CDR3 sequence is CVAWGQGATEAFF. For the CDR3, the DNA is TGTGTCGCTTGGGGACAGGGGGCCACTGAAGCTTTCTTT.

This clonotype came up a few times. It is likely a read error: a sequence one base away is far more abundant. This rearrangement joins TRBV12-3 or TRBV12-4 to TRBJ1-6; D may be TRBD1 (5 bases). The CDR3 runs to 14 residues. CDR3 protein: CASTKGEANTETFF. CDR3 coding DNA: TGTGCCAGCACCAAAGGGGAGGCGAACACTGAAACTTTCTTT.

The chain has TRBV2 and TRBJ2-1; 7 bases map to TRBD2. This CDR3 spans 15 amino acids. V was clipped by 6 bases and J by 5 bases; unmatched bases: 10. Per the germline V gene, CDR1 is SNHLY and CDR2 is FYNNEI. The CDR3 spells CASRKLGGVNNEQFF. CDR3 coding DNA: TGTGCCAGCAGAAAGTTGGGGGGGGTAAACAATGAGCAGTTCTTC. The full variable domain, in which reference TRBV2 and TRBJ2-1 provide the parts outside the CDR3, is EPEVTQTPSHQVTQMGQEVILRCVPISNHLYFYWYRQILGQKVEFLVSFYNNEISEKSEIFDDQFSVERPDGSNFTLKIRSTKLEDSAMYFCASRKLGGVNNEQFFGPGTRLTVL.

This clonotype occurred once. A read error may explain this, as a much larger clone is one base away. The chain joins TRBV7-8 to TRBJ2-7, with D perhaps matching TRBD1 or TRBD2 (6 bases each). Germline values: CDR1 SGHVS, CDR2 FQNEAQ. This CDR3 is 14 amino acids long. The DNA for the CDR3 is TGTGCCAGCAGCCGCGAGGGGGGCTCCTACGAGCAGTGCTTC. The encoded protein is CASSREGGSYEQCF.

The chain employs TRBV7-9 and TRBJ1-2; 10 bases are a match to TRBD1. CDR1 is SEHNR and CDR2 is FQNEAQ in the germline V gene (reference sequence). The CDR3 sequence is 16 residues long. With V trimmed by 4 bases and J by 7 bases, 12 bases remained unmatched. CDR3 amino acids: CASSSSLGTGVVGYTF. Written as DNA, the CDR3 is TGTGCCAGCAGCTCCTCTTTGGGGACAGGGGTTGTTGGCTACACCTTC. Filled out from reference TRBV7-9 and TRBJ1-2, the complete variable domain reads DTGVSQNPRHKITKRGQNVTFRCDPISEHNRLYWYRQTLGQGPEFLTYFQNEAQLEKSRLLSDRFSAERPKGSFSTLEIQRTEQGDSAMYLCASSSSLGTGVVGYTFGSGTRLTVV.

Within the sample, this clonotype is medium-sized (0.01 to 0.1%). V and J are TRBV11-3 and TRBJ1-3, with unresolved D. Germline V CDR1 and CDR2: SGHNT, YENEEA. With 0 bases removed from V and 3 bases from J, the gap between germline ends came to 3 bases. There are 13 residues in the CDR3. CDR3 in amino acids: CASSLELGNTIYF. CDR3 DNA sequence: TGTGCCAGCAGCTTAGAACTTGGAAACACCATATATTTT.

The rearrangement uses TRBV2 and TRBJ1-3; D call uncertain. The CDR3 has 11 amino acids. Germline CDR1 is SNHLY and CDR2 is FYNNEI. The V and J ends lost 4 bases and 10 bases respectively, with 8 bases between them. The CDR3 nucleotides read TGTGCCAGCAGTGGACTCGAGACCATATATTTT. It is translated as CASSGLETIYF.

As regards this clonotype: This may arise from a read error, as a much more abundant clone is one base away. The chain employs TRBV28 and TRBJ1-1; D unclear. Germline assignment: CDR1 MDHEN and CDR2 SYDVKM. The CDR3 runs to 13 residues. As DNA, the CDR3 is TGTGCCAGCAGTAGTACGTTGAACACTGAAGCTCTCTTT. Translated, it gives CASSSTLNTEALF.

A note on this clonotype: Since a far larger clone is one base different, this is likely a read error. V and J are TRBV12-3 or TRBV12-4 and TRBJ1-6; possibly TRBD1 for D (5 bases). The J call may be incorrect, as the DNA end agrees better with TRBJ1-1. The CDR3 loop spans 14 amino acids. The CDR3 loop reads CASTKGEASTEAFF. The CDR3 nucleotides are TGTGCCAGCACCAAAGGGGAGGCGAGCACTGAAGCTTTCTTT.

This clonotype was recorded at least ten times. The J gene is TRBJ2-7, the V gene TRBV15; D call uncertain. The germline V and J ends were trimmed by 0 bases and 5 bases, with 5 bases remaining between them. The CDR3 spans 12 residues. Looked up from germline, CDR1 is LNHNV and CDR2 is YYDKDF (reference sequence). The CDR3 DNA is TGTGCCACCAGCAGAGAAAAAGACGAGCAGTACTTC. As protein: CATSREKDEQYF.

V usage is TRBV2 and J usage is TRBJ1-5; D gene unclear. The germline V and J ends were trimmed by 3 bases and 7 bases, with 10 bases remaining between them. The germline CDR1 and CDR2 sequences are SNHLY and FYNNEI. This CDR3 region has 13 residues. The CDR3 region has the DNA TGTGCCAGCAGTGAGGAGGTACGACAGCCCCAGCATTTT. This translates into CASSEEVRQPQHF.

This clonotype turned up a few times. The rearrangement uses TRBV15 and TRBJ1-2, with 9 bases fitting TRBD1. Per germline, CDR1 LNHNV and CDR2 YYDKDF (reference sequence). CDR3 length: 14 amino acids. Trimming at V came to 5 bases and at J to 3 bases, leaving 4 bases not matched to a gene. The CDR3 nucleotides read TGTGCCACCAGCTTACAGGGGGCTTACTATGGCTACACCTTC. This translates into CATSLQGAYYGYTF.

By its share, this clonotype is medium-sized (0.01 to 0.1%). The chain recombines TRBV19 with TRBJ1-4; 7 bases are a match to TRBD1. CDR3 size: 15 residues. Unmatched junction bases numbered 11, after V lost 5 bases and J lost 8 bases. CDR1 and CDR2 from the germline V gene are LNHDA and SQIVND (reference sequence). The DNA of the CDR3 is TGTGCCAGTAGTCACCGCCGGTCAGGGGGAGAAAAACTGTTTTTT. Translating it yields CASSHRRSGGEKLFF.